Listed below are T cell receptor beta chains from one sample, sequenced in a study of CD8+ T cells in alopecia areata. TCRdb's table, derived via immunoSEQ multiplex PCR, lists solely in-frame clones and lacks some. The sample shows about 210,000 clones, 64% of them seen only once. The material was CD4+ T cells sorted from blood, obtained at week 4, from a patient treated with tofacitinib. These receptors all come from a human donor with alopecia areata. CDR3s include the opening cysteine and the closing phenylalanine or tryptophan.

j_call	v_call	cdr3_aa
TRBJ2-1	TRBV11-2	CASSLGTGTYNEQFF
TRBJ1-2	TRBV5-4	CASSSRTGENYGYTF
TRBJ1-1	TRBV2	CASRETVNTEAFF
TRBJ1-1	TRBV29-1	CSLSPGWGAEAFF
TRBJ2-2	TRBV6-5	CASSTLGGELFF
TRBJ2-2	TRBV30	CAWRNTGELFF
TRBJ1-4	TRBV4-2	CASSQVERKLFF
TRBJ2-2	TRBV9	CASSDNTGELFF
TRBJ2-7	TRBV30	CAWSRGDYEQYF
TRBJ1-5	TRBV15	CATSSDLGQPQHF
TRBJ2-7	TRBV5-1	CASSFDGSDTYEQYF
TRBJ1-5	TRBV29-1	CSVELGNSNQPQHF
TRBJ1-2	TRBV4-1	CASSQGGNRGSYGYTF
TRBJ2-5	TRBV5-8	CASSPPGTQYF
TRBJ1-1	TRBV7-6	CASSPRQTEAFF
TRBJ1-5	TRBV4-1	CASSQDASRQPQHF
TRBJ1-6	TRBV27	CASSQDMGGISPLHF
TRBJ1-1	TRBV5-1	CASRTYTGSEAFF
TRBJ1-4	TRBV2	CASSKDRDEKLFF
TRBJ2-1	TRBV6-5	CASRKGTSGGNEQFF